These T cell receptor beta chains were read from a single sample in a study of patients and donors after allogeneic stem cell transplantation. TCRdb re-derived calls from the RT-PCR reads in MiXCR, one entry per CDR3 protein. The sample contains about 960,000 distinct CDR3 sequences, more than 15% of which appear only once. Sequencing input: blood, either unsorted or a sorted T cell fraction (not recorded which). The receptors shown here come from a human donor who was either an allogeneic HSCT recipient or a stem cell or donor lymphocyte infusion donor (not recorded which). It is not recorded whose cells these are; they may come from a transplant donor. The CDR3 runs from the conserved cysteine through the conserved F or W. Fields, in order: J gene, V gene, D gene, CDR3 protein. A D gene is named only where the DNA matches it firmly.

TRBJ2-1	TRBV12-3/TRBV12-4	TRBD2	CASSDSGSPINEQFF
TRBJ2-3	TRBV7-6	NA	CASSPRWTSDTQYF
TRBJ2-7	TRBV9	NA	CASSGTEYEQYF
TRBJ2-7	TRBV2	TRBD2	CASSEMASGAYEQYF
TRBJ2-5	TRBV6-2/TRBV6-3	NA	CASSKGQTSQETQYF
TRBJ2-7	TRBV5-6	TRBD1	CASRDRDRGSYEQYF
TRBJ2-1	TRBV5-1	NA	CASSSAGGSMFNEQFF
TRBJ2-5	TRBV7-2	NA	CASSSSRKETQYF
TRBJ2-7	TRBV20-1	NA	CSATGHTASYEQYF
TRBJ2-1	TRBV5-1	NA	CASSLRHGGNEQFF
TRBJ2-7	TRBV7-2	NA	CASSLDRERYEQYF
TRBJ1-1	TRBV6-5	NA	CASSYRGDTEAFF
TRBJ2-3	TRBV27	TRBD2	CASSSLLAGVTDTQYF
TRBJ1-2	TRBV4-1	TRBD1	CASSQGQGIDSYTF
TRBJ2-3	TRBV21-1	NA	CASSKSYESTDTQYF
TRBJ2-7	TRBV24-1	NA	CATSDPGKTYEQYF
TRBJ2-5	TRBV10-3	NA	CAISESVGQETQYF
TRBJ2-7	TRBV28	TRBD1	CASREQGALELYEQYF
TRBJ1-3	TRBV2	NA	CASSAGGGGNTIYF
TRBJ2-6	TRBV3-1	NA	CASSQEVTMGANVLTF
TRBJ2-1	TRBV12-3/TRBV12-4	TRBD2	CASFIAGGPEREQFF
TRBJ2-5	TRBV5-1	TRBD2	CASSLEGTSPMETQYF
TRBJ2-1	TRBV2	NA	CASREGRNNEQFF
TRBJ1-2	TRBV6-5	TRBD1	CASSYANSRDRDDGYTF
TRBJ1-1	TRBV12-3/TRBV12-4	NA	CASSTRQINTEAFF
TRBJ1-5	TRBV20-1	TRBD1	CSAIGQGASWEPQHF
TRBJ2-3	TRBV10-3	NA	CAIRKHGADTQYF
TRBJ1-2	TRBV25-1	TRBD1	CASTWAGDRARGYTF
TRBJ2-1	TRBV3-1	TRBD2	CASSQPSGGASHNEQFF
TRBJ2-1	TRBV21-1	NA	CASSNGTSGRFGSYNEQFF
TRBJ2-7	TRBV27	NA	CASSSGNGAYEQYF
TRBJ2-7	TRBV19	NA	CASSIGTDYEQYF
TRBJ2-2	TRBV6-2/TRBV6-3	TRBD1	CASSWDGTANTGELFF
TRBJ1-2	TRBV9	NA	CASSVGQGSNYGYTF
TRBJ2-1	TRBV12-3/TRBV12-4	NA	CASTAPTGNNEQFF
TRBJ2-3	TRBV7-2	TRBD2	CASSLTSAGTDTQYF
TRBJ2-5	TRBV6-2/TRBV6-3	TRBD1	CASSYTGTGAIGETQYF
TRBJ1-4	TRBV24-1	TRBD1	CATSQGGRMFF
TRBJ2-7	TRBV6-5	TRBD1	CASTGQGYEQYF
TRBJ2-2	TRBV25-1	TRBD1	CASNGRGNANTGELFF
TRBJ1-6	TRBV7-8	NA	CASSSRDYNSPLHF
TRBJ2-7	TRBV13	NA	CASSLGHGRDHF
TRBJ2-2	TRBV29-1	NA	CSASIKNTGELFF
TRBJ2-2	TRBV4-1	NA	CASSQVLAAANTGELFF
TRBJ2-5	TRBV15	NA	CATSRDRKKTQYF
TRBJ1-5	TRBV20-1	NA	CSVMESNQPQHF
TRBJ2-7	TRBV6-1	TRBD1	CASTLPGQGYEQYF
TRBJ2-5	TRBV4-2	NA	CASSQDLVGTQYF
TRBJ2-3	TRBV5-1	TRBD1	CASSSRTGGTDTQYF
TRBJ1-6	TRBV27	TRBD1	CASSPSTGRINSPLHF